These 23 T cell receptor beta chains originate from one sample sequenced in a study of chemoradiotherapy in HPV16-positive cancers. Profiled with immunoSEQ multiplex PCR; TCRdb holds only in-frame clones, not every one. Of several thousand clones listed, roughly 90% are singletons. The input for sequencing was tumor tissue, taken from a patient who underwent chemoradiotherapy. The source is a human donor with HPV-associated anogenital cancer.

The chain is built from TRBV7-2 and TRBJ2-1; the D is unclear. Germline CDR1 reads SGHTA; CDR2 reads FQGNSA. V was clipped by 1 base and J by 8 bases, with 6 bases between them. The CDR3 sequence is 12 residues long. CDR3 nucleotide sequence: TGTGCCAGCAGCTTAGATTGGGATGAGCAGTTCTTC. The encoded protein is CASSLDWDEQFF.

This clone was found once. This sequence joins TRBV9 and TRBJ2-1, with 9 bases identical to TRBD2. Germline V gene sequence: CDR1 SGDLS, CDR2 YYNGEE. With V trimmed by 4 bases and J by 15 bases, 17 bases remained unmatched. This CDR3 has 15 amino acids. Written as DNA, the CDR3 is TGTGCCAGCAGCCCCGAAGTAGCGGGAGTAAATTTTCTGTTCTTC. It specifies CASSPEVAGVNFLFF.

The CDR3 sequence is CASSLTGGYEQYF. CDR3 DNA: TGTGCCAGCAGCTTGACAGGGGGCTACGAGCAGTACTTC. This chain connects TRBV7-6 to TRBJ2-7; TRBD1 matches at 9 bases. The trim removed 3 bases at V and 3 bases at J, leaving 0 bases unmatched. This CDR3 has 13 residues. In germline, CDR1 is SGHVS, CDR2 FNYEAQ.

The V call is TRBV4-1, the J call TRBJ1-2; weak D call: TRBD1 (5 bases). With 0 bases removed from V and 1 base from J, the gap between germline ends came to 18 bases. Germline CDR1 reads MGHRA; CDR2 reads YSYEKL. This CDR3 has 18 residues. As DNA, the CDR3 is TGCGCCAGCAGCCAAGAGAGGGGAGTAGGGGCGCTTAACTATGGCTACACCTTC. This encodes CASSQERGVGALNYGYTF.

The CDR3 region is CASSVAGARADTQYF. DNA of the CDR3: TGTGCCAGCAGCGTGGCCGGGGCTAGAGCGGATACGCAGTATTTT. The V call is TRBV9, the J call TRBJ2-3; D may be TRBD1 or TRBD2 (5 bases each). The V gene's germline CDR1 is SGDLS and CDR2 YYNGEE. This CDR3 comprises 15 residues. V was cut by 2 bases and J by 6 bases, with 16 bases left in between. Together with reference TRBV9 and TRBJ2-3, the CDR3 gives the full variable domain: DSGVTQTPKHLITATGQRVTLRCSPRSGDLSVYWYQQSLDQGLQFLIQYYNGEERAKGNILERFSAQQFPDLHSELNLSSLELGDSALYFCASSVAGARADTQYFGPGTRLTVL.

This sequence joins TRBV7-9 and TRBJ1-2; 11 bases match TRBD1. Unmatched junction bases numbered 7, after V lost 6 bases and J lost 4 bases. The germline V gene has CDR1 SEHNR and CDR2 FQNEAQ (reference sequence). This CDR3 is built from 15 residues. The CDR3 DNA is TGTGCCAGCAGTTCTACCGGACAGGGGGCCTATGGCTACACCTTC. Translation: CASSSTGQGAYGYTF.

The chain joins TRBV7-2 to TRBJ2-5; the D is unclear. CDR1 SGHTA and CDR2 FQGNSA come from the germline V gene. The CDR3 contains 11 residues. Trimming removed 2 bases from V and 2 bases from J, with 0 bases in between. As DNA, the CDR3 is TGTGCCAGCAGCTTACAAGAGACCCAGTACTTC. Protein sequence: CASSLQETQYF.

This clone was seen once. J is TRBJ2-3 and V is TRBV28; unclear D gene. Germline V gene lookup returns CDR1 MDHEN and CDR2 SYDVKM. V lost 2 bases and J 2 bases, leaving 8 bases between the germline ends. The CDR3 runs to 14 residues. CDR3 loop: CASSLAGPTDTQYF. DNA for the CDR3: TGTGCCAGCAGTTTAGCCGGGCCCACAGATACGCAGTATTTT.

The chain is built from TRBV5-4 and TRBJ1-1; possible D gene TRBD1, 5 bases. The V gene lost 4 bases and the J gene lost 4 bases, with 17 bases spanning the gap. Germline CDR1 is SGHNT and CDR2 is YYREEE (reference sequence). This CDR3 is built from 15 residues. The chain's CDR3 is CASSQYIQGGTEAFF. CDR3 coding DNA: TGTGCCAGCAGCCAATATATCCAGGGTGGCACTGAAGCTTTCTTT.

The chain has TRBV7-3 and TRBJ2-2; 8 nucleotides align to TRBD2. CDR3 size: 16 residues. Germline V CDR1 and CDR2: SGHTA, FQGTGA. Losses at the gene ends were 5 bases for V and 6 bases for J; bases not matched to a gene: 11. The CDR3 protein is CASSPPGLVNAGELFF. The CDR3 region has the DNA TGTGCCAGCAGCCCGCCGGGACTAGTAAACGCCGGGGAGCTGTTTTTT.

CDR3 bases: TGTGCCAGCAGCCCTGGACAGGGGAGGAGGGAAGAGACCCAGTACTTC. Translated, it gives CASSPGQGRREETQYF. V gene TRBV5-4 combines with J gene TRBJ2-5; TRBD1 matches at 9 bases. V shed 4 bases and J 3 bases; nucleotides not matched to a gene: 10. CDR3 length: 16 residues. Germline loops: CDR1 SGHNT, CDR2 YYREEE (reference sequence).

This chain links TRBV11-2 with TRBJ2-7; the match to TRBD1 covers 7 bases. Germline V CDR1 and CDR2: SGHAT, FQNNGV. The CDR3 spans 16 residues. Trimming at V came to 3 bases and at J to 0 bases, leaving 8 bases not matched to a gene. The CDR3 spells CASSLSRGTTSYEQYF. As DNA, the CDR3 is TGTGCCAGCAGCTTGAGCAGGGGGACGACCTCCTACGAGCAGTACTTC.

J is TRBJ1-5 and V is TRBV11-2; tentatively, D is TRBD1 (6 bases). Germline CDR1 is SGHAT and CDR2 is FQNNGV. Trimming took 3 bases from V and 7 from J, leaving 13 bases between them. This CDR3 comprises 14 residues. In DNA, the CDR3 is TGTGCCAGCAGCTTGACAGGCGGGGAACAGCCCCAGCATTTT. This translates into CASSLTGGEQPQHF.

This clone was seen a few times. The J gene is TRBJ1-1, the V gene TRBV29-1; unclear D gene. The ends were cut back, 4 bases at V and 0 bases at J, with 15 bases in the middle. The germline CDR1 and CDR2 sequences are SQVTM and ANQGSEA. The CDR3 consists of 15 residues. As DNA, the CDR3 is TGCAGCGTTGGCGGACGGCTACGAATGAACACTGAAGCTTTCTTT. It specifies CSVGGRLRMNTEAFF.

The chain has TRBV5-1 and TRBJ2-1; D perhaps matches TRBD2 (6 bases). The CDR3 is 16 amino acids. V was trimmed by 3 bases and J by 6 bases, leaving 19 bases between them. CDR1 is SGHRS, CDR2 YFSETQ, per germline. Here the CDR3 DNA reads TGCGCCAGCAGCTCCGACACTACCTCCGGGGGCAATGAGCAGTTCTTC. Translation: CASSSDTTSGGNEQFF.

The V call is TRBV11-3, the J call TRBJ2-3, with D perhaps matching TRBD2 (6 bases). V was clipped by 5 bases and J by 0 bases, with 15 bases between them. This CDR3 spans 16 amino acids. CDR1 and CDR2 (germline): SGHNT, YENEEA. The CDR3 reads CASSLEGYPSTDTQYF. Here the CDR3 DNA reads TGTGCCAGCAGCCTGGAGGGCTACCCAAGCACAGATACGCAGTATTTT.

The chain employs TRBV5-4 and TRBJ1-3; 8 nucleotides line up with TRBD1. This CDR3 is built from 16 residues. V was clipped by 0 bases and J by 2 bases; unmatched bases: 4. The V gene's germline CDR1 is SGHNT and CDR2 YYREEE (reference sequence). The CDR3 bases are TGTGCCAGCAGCTTGGCAGGGGGCTTGACTGGAAACACCATATATTTT. Its translation is CASSLAGGLTGNTIYF.

This chain connects TRBV6-5 to TRBJ1-4; D is ambiguous. This CDR3 is 14 amino acids long. Deletions cut 4 bases from V and 5 bases from J, with 11 bases between. The germline gives CDR1 MNHEY, CDR2 SVGAGI. In DNA, the CDR3 is TGTGCCAGCAGTTCCCCCTCGGAGAATGAAAAACTGTTTTTT. Protein sequence: CASSSPSENEKLFF.

The chain uses TRBV5-4 and TRBJ2-1; 9 bases agree with TRBD1. This CDR3 contains 16 residues. V lost 4 bases and J lost 9; bases outside the gene matches: 14. Germline V lookup: CDR1 SGHNT, CDR2 YYREEE (reference sequence). CDR3 DNA: TGTGCCAGCAGCCGATCAGGGACAGGGATTATCCTTGAGCAGTTCTTC. It yields the protein CASSRSGTGIILEQFF. Full variable domain (rest looked up from reference TRBV5-4 and TRBJ2-1): ETGVTQSPTHLIKTRGQQVTLRCSSQSGHNTVSWYQQALGQGPQFIFQYYREEENGRGNFPPRFSGLQFPNYSSELNVNALELDDSALYLCASSRSGTGIILEQFFGPGTRLTVL.

This chain joins TRBV6-6 and TRBJ2-1; D is uncertain. V was trimmed by 6 bases and J by 0 bases, leaving 12 bases between them. The CDR3 extends over 15 amino acids. Germline V CDR1 and CDR2: MNHNY, SVGAGI (reference sequence). The CDR3 coding sequence is TGTGCCAGCAGCCCCTTACTGGGCTCCTACAATGAGCAGTTCTTC. Translated, it gives CASSPLLGSYNEQFF.

The chain joins TRBV13 to TRBJ2-7; the D is unclear. With 5 bases removed from V and 3 bases from J, the gap between germline ends came to 14 bases. Germline CDR1 and CDR2: PRHDT and FYEKMQ (reference sequence). The CDR3 contains 14 residues. The CDR3 nucleotides are TGTGCCAGCAGCGATATGGCTTCCGGCTACGAGCAGTACTTC. It is translated as CASSDMASGYEQYF.

The chain employs TRBV30 and TRBJ1-2, with 12 positions matching TRBD1. V lost 2 bases and J lost 4; bases outside the gene matches: 8. Germline V gives CDR1 GTSNPN, CDR2 SVGIG (reference sequence). CDR3 size: 16 residues. CDR3 sequence (DNA): TGTGCCTGGAGTCCCCCAGGGACAGGGGGCGCCTATGGCTACACCTTC. Protein product: CAWSPPGTGGAYGYTF.

The rearrangement uses TRBV7-6 and TRBJ2-3, with 11 bases fitting TRBD2. J was trimmed by 4 bases and V by 5 bases; bases with no gene match: 5. Germline V gives CDR1 SGHVS, CDR2 FNYEAQ. The CDR3 is 15 residues long. CDR3: CASSLVAGGADTQYF. CDR3 DNA: TGTGCCAGCAGCCTGGTAGCGGGAGGGGCAGATACGCAGTATTTT.